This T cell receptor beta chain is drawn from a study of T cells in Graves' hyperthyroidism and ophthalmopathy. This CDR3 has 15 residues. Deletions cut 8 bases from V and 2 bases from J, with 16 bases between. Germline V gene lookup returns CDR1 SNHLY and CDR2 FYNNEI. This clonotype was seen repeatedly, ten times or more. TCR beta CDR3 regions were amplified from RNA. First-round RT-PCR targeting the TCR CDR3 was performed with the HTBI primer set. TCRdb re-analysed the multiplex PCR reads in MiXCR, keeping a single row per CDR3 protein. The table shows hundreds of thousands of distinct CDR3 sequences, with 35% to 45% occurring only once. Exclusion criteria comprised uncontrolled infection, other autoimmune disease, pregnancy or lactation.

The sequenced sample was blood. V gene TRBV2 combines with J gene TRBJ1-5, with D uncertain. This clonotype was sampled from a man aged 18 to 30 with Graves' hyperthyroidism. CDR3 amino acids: CASSKGLGRNQPQHF. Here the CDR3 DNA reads TGTGCCAGCTCCAAGGGTCTAGGCCGCAATCAGCCCCAGCATTTT.